This T cell receptor (beta chain) was obtained from a study of blood T cell repertoires in COVID-19. Study in general: Donors in the United States, Italy and Spain gave samples during acute or convalescent COVID-19.

The assay was immunoSEQ multiplex PCR, and TCRdb's table has in-frame clones only and misses some. The repertoire holds approximately 70,000 clones, about four fifths seen once, with 6.3% in the top ten. V lost 5 bases, J lost 5 bases, and 15 bases lay in between. This CDR3 comprises 14 residues. Germline V gene data show CDR1 as PRHDT and CDR2 as FYEKMQ (reference sequence). The source is a woman aged 55-70 years with acute or convalescent COVID-19. What was sequenced was peripheral blood. This chain connects TRBV13 to TRBJ1-1; D is ambiguous. The CDR3 reads CASSLFRGNTEAFF. In DNA, the CDR3 is TGTGCCAGCAGCCTTTTTCGAGGGAATACTGAAGCTTTCTTT.